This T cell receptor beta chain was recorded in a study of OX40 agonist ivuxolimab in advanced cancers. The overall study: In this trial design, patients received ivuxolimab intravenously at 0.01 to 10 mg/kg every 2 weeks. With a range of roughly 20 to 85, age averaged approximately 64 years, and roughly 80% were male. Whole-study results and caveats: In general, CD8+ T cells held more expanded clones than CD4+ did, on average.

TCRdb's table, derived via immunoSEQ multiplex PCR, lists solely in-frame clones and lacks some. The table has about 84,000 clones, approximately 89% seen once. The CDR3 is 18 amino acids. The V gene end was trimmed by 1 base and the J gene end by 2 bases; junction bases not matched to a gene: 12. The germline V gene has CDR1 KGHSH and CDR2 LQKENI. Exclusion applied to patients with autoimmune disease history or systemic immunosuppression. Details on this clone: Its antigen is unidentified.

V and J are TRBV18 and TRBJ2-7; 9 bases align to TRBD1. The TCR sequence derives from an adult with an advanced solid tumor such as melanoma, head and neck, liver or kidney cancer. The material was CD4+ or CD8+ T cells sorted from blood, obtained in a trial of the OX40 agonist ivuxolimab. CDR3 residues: CASSPLGGGQGRTYEQYF. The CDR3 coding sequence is TGTGCCAGCTCACCACTCGGAGGGGGACAGGGAAGAACCTACGAGCAGTACTTC. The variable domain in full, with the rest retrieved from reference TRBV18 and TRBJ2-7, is NAGVMQNPRHLVRRRGQEARLRCSPMKGHSHVYWYRQLPEEGLKFMVYLQKENIIDESGMPKERFSAEFPKEGPSILRIQQVVRGDSAAYFCASSPLGGGQGRTYEQYFGPGTRLTVT.